This T cell receptor beta chain was retrieved from a study of Graves' ophthalmopathy and Graves' hyperthyroidism. Study in general: Peripheral blood was gathered at the point of initial diagnosis, before any treatment started.

The CDR3 runs to 14 residues. Trimming took off 8 bases at V and 2 bases at J, with 15 bases between the two ends. Germline loops: CDR1 SNHLY, CDR2 FYNNEI. Patients in the hyperthyroidism group, adults aged 18 to 65, were newly diagnosed, under 2 months' duration. The authors used Ficoll-Paque density gradient centrifugation to separate PBMCs. The input was more than 7.5 ml of fresh peripheral blood. Transcripts of RNA were the source for amplifying TCR beta CDR3 regions. Amplification began with first-round RT-PCR using HTBI primers, then second-round multiplex PCR was performed. Using its own MiXCR run on the multiplex PCR reads, TCRdb lists one record per CDR3 protein. The sample holds about 370,000 distinct CDR3 sequences, about 15% seen once. There are many counts of this clonotype.

This sequence joins TRBV2 and TRBJ1-2; D is ambiguous. The sample consisted of peripheral blood. This receptor was taken from an adult woman with stable Graves' hyperthyroidism. The CDR3 is CASQMWEANYGYTF. In DNA, the CDR3 is TGTGCCAGCCAGATGTGGGAGGCCAACTATGGCTACACCTTC. The entire variable domain, with the rest obtained from reference TRBV2 and TRBJ1-2, is as follows: EPEVTQTPSHQVTQMGQEVILRCVPISNHLYFYWYRQILGQKVEFLVSFYNNEISEKSEIFDDQFSVERPDGSNFTLKIRSTKLEDSAMYFCASQMWEANYGYTFGSGTRLTVV.